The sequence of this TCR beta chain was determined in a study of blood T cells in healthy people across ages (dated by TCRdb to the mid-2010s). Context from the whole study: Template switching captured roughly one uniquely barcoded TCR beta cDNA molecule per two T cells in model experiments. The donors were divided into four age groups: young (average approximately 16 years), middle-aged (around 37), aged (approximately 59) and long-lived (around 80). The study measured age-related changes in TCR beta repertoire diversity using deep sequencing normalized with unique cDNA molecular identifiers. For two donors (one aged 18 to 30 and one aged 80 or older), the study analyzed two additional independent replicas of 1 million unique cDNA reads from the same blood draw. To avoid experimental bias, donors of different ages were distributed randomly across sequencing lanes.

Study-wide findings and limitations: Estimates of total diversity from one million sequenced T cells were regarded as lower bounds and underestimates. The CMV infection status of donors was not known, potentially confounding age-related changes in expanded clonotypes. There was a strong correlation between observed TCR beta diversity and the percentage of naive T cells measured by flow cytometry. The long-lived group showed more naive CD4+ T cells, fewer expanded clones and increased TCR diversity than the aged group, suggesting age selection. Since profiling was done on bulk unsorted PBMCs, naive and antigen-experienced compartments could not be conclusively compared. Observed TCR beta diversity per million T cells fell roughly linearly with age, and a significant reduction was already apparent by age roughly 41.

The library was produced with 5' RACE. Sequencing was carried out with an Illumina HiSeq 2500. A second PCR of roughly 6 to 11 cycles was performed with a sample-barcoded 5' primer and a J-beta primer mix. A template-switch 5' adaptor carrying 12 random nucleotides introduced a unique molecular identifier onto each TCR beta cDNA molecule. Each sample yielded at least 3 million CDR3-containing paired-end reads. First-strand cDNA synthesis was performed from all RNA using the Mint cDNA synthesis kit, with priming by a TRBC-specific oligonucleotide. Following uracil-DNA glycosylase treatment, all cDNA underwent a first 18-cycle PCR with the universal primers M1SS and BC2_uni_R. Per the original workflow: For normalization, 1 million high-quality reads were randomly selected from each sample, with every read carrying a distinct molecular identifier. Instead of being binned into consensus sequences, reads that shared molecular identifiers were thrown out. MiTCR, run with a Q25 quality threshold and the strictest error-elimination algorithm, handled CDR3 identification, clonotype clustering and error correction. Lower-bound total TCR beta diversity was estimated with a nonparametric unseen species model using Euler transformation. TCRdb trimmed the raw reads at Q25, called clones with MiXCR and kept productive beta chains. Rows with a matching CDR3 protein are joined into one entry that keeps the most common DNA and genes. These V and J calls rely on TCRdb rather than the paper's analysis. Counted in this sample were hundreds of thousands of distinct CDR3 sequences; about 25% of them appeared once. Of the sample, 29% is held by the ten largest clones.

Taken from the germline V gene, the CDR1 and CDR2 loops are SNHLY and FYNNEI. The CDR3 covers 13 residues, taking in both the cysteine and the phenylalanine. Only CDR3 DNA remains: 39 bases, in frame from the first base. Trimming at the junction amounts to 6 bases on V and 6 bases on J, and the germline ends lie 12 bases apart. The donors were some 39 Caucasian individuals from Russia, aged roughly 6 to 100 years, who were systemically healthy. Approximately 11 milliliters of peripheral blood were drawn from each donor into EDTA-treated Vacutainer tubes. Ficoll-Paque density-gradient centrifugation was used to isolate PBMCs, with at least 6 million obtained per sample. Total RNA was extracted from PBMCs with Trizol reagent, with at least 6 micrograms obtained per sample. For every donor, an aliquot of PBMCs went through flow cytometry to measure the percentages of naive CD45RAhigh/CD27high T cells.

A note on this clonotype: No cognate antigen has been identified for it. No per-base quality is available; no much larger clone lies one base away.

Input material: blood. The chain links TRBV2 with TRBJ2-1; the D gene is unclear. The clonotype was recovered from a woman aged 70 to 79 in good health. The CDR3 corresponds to CASSFGPFNEQFF. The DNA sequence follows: TGTGCCAGCAGCTTTGGCCCCTTCAATGAGCAGTTCTTC.